This entry is about one T cell receptor (beta chain). CD4+ cells underwent separation, giving CD45RA+ naive and CD45RA-negative memory subsets. The entry originates in a study of shared clonotypes between healthy human individuals. In germline, CDR1 is MDHEN, CDR2 SYDVKM. This CDR3 is built from 14 residues. V was cut by 5 bases and J by 4 bases, with 14 bases left in between. Generated by immunoSEQ multiplex PCR, the TCRdb table keeps only in-frame clones and is missing some. The table lists about 680,000 clones, around 67% of them singletons, with 1.5% to 2% in the top ten. The sequenced sample consisted of memory CD4+ T cells sorted from blood. As for subset: CD45RA-negative fraction. The clonotype originates from a woman in her twenties or thirties in good health. The chain uses TRBV28 and TRBJ2-5; D possibly matches TRBD1 or TRBD2 (5 bases each). The CDR3, as DNA: TGTGCCAGCAGTGAAGGGACCGGCCTAGAGACCCAGTACTTC. Protein sequence: CASSEGTGLETQYF.